The clone carrying this T cell receptor (beta chain) was seen only a few times. Its antigen remains unidentified. This sample is drawn from a study of shared clonotypes between healthy human individuals. Study-level points and caveats: Across subsets, estimated richness was generally greater for naive than for memory populations. Roughly 5% of naive CD4 clonotypes were shared across several donors. Generation probability values for non-shared clonotypes were lower than those for clonotypes shared by all four donors.

HIV-negative, healthy adults without recent acute infections or vaccinations were the donors. Germline loops: CDR1 SNHLY, CDR2 FYNNEI. The ends were cut back, 6 bases at V and 0 bases at J, with 15 bases in the middle. This CDR3 has 16 amino acids. Clones were sequenced by immunoSEQ multiplex PCR, and TCRdb holds only the in-frame ones, with some missing. The sample records some 2,500,000 clones, approximately 94% being singletons. The genes are TRBV2 and TRBJ2-4; D possibly corresponds to TRBD1 (5 bases). The source is a man between 18 and 35 years old in good health. Some clones in this sample may be carry-over from other donors' samples. Sequencing was carried out using naive CD4+ T cells from PBMCs. Subset defined: CD45RA+ positively selected. The chain's CDR3 is CASRDRYAIAKNIQYF. In DNA form, the CDR3 reads TGTGCCAGCAGAGACAGATACGCAATAGCCAAAAACATTCAGTACTTC. The variable domain in full, with the rest retrieved from reference TRBV2 and TRBJ2-4, is EPEVTQTPSHQVTQMGQEVILRCVPISNHLYFYWYRQILGQKVEFLVSFYNNEISEKSEIFDDQFSVERPDGSNFTLKIRSTKLEDSAMYFCASRDRYAIAKNIQYFGAGTRLSVL.